This T cell receptor (beta chain) comes out of a study of shared clonotypes between healthy human individuals. Study in general: Per donor, three plates held CD4 naive cells, three held CD4 memory, two held CD8 naive and one held CD8 memory. Overall study findings and caveats: Clonotypes which were not shared had lower generation probabilities than clonotypes that all four donors shared. The study drew on few donors, limiting represented genetic and exposure-history diversity.

CDR1 is MNHEY, CDR2 SMNVEV, per germline (reference sequence). The CDR3 consists of 13 residues. V was clipped by 3 bases and J by 11 bases, with 11 bases between them. Details on this clone: What it recognizes is unknown.

Naive CD8 cells lacked CD45RO, underwent positive selection for CCR7 and left out terminally differentiated effector memory CD45RA+ cells. Repertoires were generated with immunoSEQ multiplex PCR, while TCRdb's copy carries only in-frame clones and drops some. The sample lists millions of clones, roughly 95% occurring once. The chain uses TRBV27 and TRBJ1-6; unclear D gene. The material sequenced was naive CD8+ T cells sorted from blood. This clonotype originated in a young man in good health. The CDR3 nucleotides are TGTGCCAGCAGTTTGAGTTCCCAAACACCCCTCCACTTT. Amino acids: CASSLSSQTPLHF.